The 17 T cell receptor beta chains listed next were all sequenced from one sample in a study of OX40 agonist ivuxolimab in advanced cancers. Sequenced by immunoSEQ multiplex PCR; TCRdb stores in-frame clones only, minus some. The sample holds more than 95,000 clones, 75% to 95% seen once. The input for sequencing was CD4+ or CD8+ T cells sorted from blood, taken in a trial of the OX40 agonist ivuxolimab. Receptors were obtained from an adult with an advanced solid tumor such as melanoma, head and neck, liver or kidney cancer.

The genes are TRBV7-3 and TRBJ2-1, with D perhaps assigned TRBD1 or TRBD2 (6 bases each). Germline values: CDR1 SGHTA, CDR2 FQGTGA. The CDR3 has 15 residues. V was trimmed by 5 bases and J by 10 bases, leaving 21 bases between them. The CDR3: CASSLGVTRGHEQFF. In DNA, the CDR3 is TGTGCCAGCAGCCTAGGAGTGACCCGGGGGCACGAGCAGTTCTTC.

The CDR3 protein is CASSEGGTRVDTQYF. CDR3 bases: TGTGCCAGCAGTGAAGGGGGGACTAGGGTGGATACGCAGTATTTT. The rearrangement uses TRBV6-1 and TRBJ2-3, with TRBD2 matching 8 bases. Trimming took 1 base from V and 6 from J; bases not matched to a gene: 6. Germline assignment: CDR1 MNHNS and CDR2 SASEGT. This CDR3 is 15 amino acids long.

This sequence joins TRBV19 and TRBJ2-7, with 13 bases matching TRBD2. With 5 bases clipped from V and 6 bases from J, the junction kept 7 bases outside the gene matches. Per the germline V gene, CDR1 is LNHDA and CDR2 is SQIVND (reference sequence). The CDR3 is made up of 15 amino acids. The CDR3 DNA sequence: TGTGCCAGTAGTCCCCGGACTAGCGGGAGAGGCGAGCAGTACTTC. Residues: CASSPRTSGRGEQYF. The full variable domain, completed using reference TRBV19 and TRBJ2-7, is DGGITQSPKYLFRKEGQNVTLSCEQNLNHDAMYWYRQDPGQGLRLIYYSQIVNDFQKGDIAEGYSVSREKKESFPLTVTSAQKNPTAFYLCASSPRTSGRGEQYFGPGTRLTVT.

This clone was seen just once. V is TRBV10-3 and J is TRBJ1-1; D is possibly TRBD1 (6 bases). V lost 3 bases to trimming and J lost 4 bases, with 18 bases between them. Per the germline V gene, CDR1 is ENHRY and CDR2 is SYGVKD. CDR3 length: 16 residues. The CDR3 DNA follows: TGTGCCATCAGTGAAGGAGAGACAGGAGGGTTCACTGAAGCTTTCTTT. Protein: CAISEGETGGFTEAFF.

The chain is built from TRBV6-1 and TRBJ2-7, with 8 nucleotides matching TRBD2. Germline values: CDR1 MNHNS, CDR2 SASEGT. CDR3 length: 14 amino acids. V shed 7 bases, J shed 6 bases, and the junction held 11 bases outside the gene matches. The CDR3 is CASTGGAGSGEQYF. Here the CDR3 DNA reads TGTGCCAGCACGGGGGGGGCGGGAAGTGGCGAGCAGTACTTC.

This sequence joins TRBV5-6 and TRBJ1-5, with D maybe TRBD1 (5 bases). The germline V gene encodes CDR1 SGHDT and CDR2 YYEEEE. Trimming stripped 0 bases from V and 9 bases from J, with 7 bases between. The CDR3 is made up of 12 amino acids. This CDR3 reads CASSLATGPQHF. The CDR3 coding sequence is TGTGCCAGCAGCTTGGCCACAGGGCCCCAGCATTTT.

DNA of the CDR3: TGTGCCAGCAGCGCCTACCGGGACTCGTGGTACAATGAGCAGTTCTTC. It is translated as CASSAYRDSWYNEQFF. V gene TRBV9 combines with J gene TRBJ2-1; maybe TRBD2 (6 bases). Germline lookup yields CDR1 SGDLS and CDR2 YYNGEE. V was clipped by 3 bases and J by 4 bases, with 17 bases between them. This CDR3 is built from 16 residues.

This clone has just a few counts. The V gene is TRBV18, the J gene TRBJ2-1; TRBD1 agrees at 8 bases. The CDR3 is 14 amino acids. In germline, CDR1 is KGHSH, CDR2 LQKENI. Germline trimming cut 4 bases from V and 8 bases from J; bases unmatched to any gene: 7. The CDR3 region has the DNA TGTGCCAGCTCACAAAGACAGGGGATGTATGAGCAGTTCTTC. This translates into CASSQRQGMYEQFF.

This clone was seen a few times. The rearrangement links TRBV30 to TRBJ1-1; weak D call: TRBD1 (5 bases). The CDR3 is 12 amino acids. Germline V gene lookup returns CDR1 GTSNPN and CDR2 SVGIG (reference sequence). Trimming removed 4 bases at V and 3 bases at J, with 9 bases between. The CDR3 loop is CAWTGRYTEAFF. The CDR3 coding sequence is TGTGCCTGGACGGGGCGGTACACTGAAGCTTTCTTT.

V gene TRBV28 combines with J gene TRBJ1-3; D not resolved. Germline loops: CDR1 MDHEN, CDR2 SYDVKM. This CDR3 is 14 amino acids long. Trimming shortened V by 0 bases and J by 2 bases, and 5 bases separated the two germline ends. The CDR3 sequence is CASSLWPPGNTIYF. In DNA form, the CDR3 reads TGTGCCAGCAGTTTATGGCCCCCTGGAAACACCATATATTTT.

Regarding this clone: Relative to the germline gene, one junction end is altered; a read error may explain this. This chain uses TRBV18 with TRBJ2-2; maybe TRBD2 (5 bases). CDR1 KGHSH and CDR2 LQKENI come from the germline V gene. This CDR3 has 14 amino acids. The chain's CDR3 is CASSPPGDTGELFF. The DNA of the CDR3 is TGTGCCAGCTCACCACCGGGAGACACGGGGGAGCTGTTTTTT.

The J gene is TRBJ2-2, the V gene TRBV7-9, with 11 bases that match TRBD2. The V gene's germline CDR1 is SEHNR and CDR2 FQNEAQ (reference sequence). The CDR3 covers 15 residues. Trimming cost V 5 bases and J 5 bases; bases outside gene matches: 4. The chain's CDR3 is CASSPRTSGTGELFF. The DNA for the CDR3 is TGTGCCAGCAGCCCCCGGACTAGCGGGACCGGGGAGCTGTTTTTT.

CDR3 nucleotide sequence: TGCGCCAGCCGGGGAAGGGGCCCAGATACGCAGTATTTT. Translation: CASRGRGPDTQYF. J is TRBJ2-3 and V is TRBV5-1, with D perhaps assigned TRBD1 or TRBD2 (5 bases each). The germline V gene encodes CDR1 SGHRS and CDR2 YFSETQ. Trimming pared 7 bases from V and 4 bases from J, leaving 13 bases between. The CDR3 covers 13 residues.

The V gene is TRBV29-1, the J gene TRBJ2-7, with TRBD2 as a possible D gene (7 bases). The V end lost 5 bases, the J end lost 2 bases, and 16 bases lay between the germline ends. CDR3 length: 14 amino acids. Germline lookup yields CDR1 SQVTM and CDR2 ANQGSEA. The CDR3 DNA sequence: TGCAGCGTTCGGGGGGCCACGCTCCCCTACGAGCAGTACTTC. Residues: CSVRGATLPYEQYF.

This chain uses TRBV6-6 with TRBJ1-5; D not resolved. The CDR3 has 12 residues. The V end was cut by 4 bases, the J end by 4 bases, with 5 bases between. Per the germline V gene, CDR1 is MNHNY and CDR2 is SVGAGI (reference sequence). CDR3 protein: CASSSGNQPQHF. The CDR3 coding sequence is TGTGCCAGCAGTTCCGGAAATCAGCCCCAGCATTTT.

The rearrangement links TRBV10-1 to TRBJ2-7; TRBD1 agrees at 9 bases. This CDR3 is built from 14 residues. J was trimmed by 2 bases and V by 6 bases; bases with no gene match: 5. CDR1 WNHNN and CDR2 SYGVQD come from the germline V gene (reference sequence). The CDR3 region has the DNA TGCGCCAGCAGGCTGGACAGGGGCCCCTACGAGCAGTACTTC. Residues: CASRLDRGPYEQYF.

This chain links TRBV5-4 with TRBJ2-3, with D tentatively TRBD1 or TRBD2 (5 bases each). V was shortened by 3 bases and J by 0 bases, with 11 bases between the two germline ends. Germline CDR1 SGHNT, CDR2 YYREEE (reference sequence). The CDR3 spans 15 residues. The CDR3 loop reads CASSYGTTSTDTQYF. The CDR3 nucleotides read TGTGCCAGCAGCTACGGGACGACTAGCACAGATACGCAGTATTTT.